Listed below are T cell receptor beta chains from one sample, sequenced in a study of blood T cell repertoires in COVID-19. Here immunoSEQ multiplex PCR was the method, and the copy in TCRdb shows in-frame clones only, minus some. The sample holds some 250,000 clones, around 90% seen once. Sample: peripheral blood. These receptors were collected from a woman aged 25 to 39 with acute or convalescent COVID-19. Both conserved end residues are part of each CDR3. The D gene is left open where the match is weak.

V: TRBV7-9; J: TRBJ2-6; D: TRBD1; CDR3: CASSRGQGITGANVLTF
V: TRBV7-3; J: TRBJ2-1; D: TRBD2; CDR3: CASSSGLAGGEQFF
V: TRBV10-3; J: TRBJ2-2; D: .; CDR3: CAISDSGLPTGELFF
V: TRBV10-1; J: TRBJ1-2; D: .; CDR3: CASSEQGNYGYTF
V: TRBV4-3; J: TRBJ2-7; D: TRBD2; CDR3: CASSQERGRVSYEQYF
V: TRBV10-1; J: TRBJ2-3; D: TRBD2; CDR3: CASSPTSGRGDTQYF
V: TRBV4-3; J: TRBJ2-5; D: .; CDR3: CASSQDIGGEETQYF
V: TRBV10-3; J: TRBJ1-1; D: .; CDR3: CAIGGGTEAFF
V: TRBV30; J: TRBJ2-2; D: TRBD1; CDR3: CAWSTRQGTGELFF
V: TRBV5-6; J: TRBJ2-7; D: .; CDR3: CASSLANLGEQYF
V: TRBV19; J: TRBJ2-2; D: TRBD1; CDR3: CASSGQGGANTGELFF
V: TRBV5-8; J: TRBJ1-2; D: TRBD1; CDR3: CASSLGTVRGYTF
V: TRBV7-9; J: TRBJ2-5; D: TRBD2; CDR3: CASSPAGGGSRQTQYF
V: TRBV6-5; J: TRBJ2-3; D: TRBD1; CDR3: CATKGAAFSTDTQYF
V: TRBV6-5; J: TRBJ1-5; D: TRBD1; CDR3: CASSRTGGGNQPQHF
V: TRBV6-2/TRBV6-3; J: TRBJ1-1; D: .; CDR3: CASSYLMTVNTEAFF
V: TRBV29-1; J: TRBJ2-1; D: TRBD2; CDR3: CSPSGRTDNEQFF
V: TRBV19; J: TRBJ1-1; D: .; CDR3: CASSILAGVPSSTEAFF
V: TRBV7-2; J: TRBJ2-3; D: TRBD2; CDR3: CASSLNVRREGDTQYF
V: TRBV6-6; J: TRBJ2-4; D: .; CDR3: CASSYLVGQAKNIQYF
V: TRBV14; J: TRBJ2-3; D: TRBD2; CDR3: CASSQGLAGGPGSDTQYF
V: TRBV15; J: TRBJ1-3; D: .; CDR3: CATSRTGNTIYF
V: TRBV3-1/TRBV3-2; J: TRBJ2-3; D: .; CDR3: CASSPHRLADTQYF
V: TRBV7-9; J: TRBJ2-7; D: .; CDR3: CASSLLRYEQYF
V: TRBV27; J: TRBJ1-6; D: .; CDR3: CASRIDRSSYNSPLHF
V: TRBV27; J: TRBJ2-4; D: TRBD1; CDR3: CASSLTGTGAGNIQYF
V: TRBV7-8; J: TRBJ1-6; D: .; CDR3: CASSSLGQPSYNSPLHF
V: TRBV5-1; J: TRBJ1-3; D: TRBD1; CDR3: CASSLEGQGAGNTIYF
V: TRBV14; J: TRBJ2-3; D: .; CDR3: CASSQGGADTQYF
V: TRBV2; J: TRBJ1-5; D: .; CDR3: CASTRQGQPQHF
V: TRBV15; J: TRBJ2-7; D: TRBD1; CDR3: CATSEGTVYEQYF
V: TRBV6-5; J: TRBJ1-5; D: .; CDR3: CASSYDRNQPQHF
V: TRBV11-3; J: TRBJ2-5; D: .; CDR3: CASSFGGQQETQYF
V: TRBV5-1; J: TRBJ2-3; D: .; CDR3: CASSLAYQSDTQYF
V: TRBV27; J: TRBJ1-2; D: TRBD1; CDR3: CASSTRQGYGYTF
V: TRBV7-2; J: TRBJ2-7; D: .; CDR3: CASSLEAGPSYEQYF
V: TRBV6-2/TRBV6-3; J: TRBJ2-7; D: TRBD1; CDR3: CASSCAMPGQGWTYEQYF
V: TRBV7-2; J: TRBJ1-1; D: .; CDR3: CASSLAWRPPEAFF
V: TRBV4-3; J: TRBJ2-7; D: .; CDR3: CASSHRTDPSVENEQYF
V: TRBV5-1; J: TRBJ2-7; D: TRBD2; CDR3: CASSPTSGNYEQYF
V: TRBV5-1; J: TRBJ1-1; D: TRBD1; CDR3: CASSSGGQDTEAFF
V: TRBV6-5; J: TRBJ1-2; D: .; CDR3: CASSYGPEIHYGYTF
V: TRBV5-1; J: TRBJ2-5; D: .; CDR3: CASSPQGKETQYF
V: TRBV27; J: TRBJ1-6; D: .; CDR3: CASSSPIYGNSPLHF
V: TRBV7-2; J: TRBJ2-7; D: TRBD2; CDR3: CASSLDGGSSYEQYF
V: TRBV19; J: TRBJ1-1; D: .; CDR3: CASSIISGVTNTEAFF
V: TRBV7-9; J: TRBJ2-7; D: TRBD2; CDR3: CASSQRLAATSYEQYF
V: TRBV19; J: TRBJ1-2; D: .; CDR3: CASSGGGAGGYTF
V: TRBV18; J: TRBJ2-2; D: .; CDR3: CASSPSRSGLNTGELFF
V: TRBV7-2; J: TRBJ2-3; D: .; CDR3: CASSPRRDSPPDTQYF
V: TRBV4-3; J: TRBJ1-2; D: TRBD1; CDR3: CASSQDPDRGFWYGYTF
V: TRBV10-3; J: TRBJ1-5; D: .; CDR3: CAISEAGPSGFSNQPQHF
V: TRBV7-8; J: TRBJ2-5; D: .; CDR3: CASSRGTGETQYF
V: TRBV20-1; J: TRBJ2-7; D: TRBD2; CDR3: CSANMGGRTRF
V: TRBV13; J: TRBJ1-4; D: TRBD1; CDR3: CASSIGTGVEKLFF
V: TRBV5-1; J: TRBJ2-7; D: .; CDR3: CASSLGQGRTYEQYF
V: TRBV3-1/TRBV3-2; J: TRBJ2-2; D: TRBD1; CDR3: CASSPSGTVNTGELFF
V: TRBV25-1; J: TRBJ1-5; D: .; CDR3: CASSEQGGQPQHF
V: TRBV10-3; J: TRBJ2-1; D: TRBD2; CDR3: CAISETLSGSSYNEQFF
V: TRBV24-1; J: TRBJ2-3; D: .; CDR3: CATSAWNGDTQYF